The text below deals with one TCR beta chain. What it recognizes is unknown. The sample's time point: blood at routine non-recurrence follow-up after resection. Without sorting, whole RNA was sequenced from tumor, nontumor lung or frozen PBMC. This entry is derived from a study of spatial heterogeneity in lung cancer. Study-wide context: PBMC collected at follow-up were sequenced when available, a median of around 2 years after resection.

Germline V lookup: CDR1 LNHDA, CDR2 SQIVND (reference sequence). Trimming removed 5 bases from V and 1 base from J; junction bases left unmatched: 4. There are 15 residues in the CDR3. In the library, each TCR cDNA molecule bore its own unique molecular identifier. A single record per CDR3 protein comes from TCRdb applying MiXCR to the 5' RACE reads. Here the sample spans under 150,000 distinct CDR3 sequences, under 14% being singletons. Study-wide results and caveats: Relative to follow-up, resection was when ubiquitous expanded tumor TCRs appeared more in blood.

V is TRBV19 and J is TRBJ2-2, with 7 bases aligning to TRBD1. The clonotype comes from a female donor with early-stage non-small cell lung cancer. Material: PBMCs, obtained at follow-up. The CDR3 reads CASSPRQGNTGELFF. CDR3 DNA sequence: TGTGCCAGTAGTCCCCGACAGGGGAACACCGGGGAGCTGTTTTTT.